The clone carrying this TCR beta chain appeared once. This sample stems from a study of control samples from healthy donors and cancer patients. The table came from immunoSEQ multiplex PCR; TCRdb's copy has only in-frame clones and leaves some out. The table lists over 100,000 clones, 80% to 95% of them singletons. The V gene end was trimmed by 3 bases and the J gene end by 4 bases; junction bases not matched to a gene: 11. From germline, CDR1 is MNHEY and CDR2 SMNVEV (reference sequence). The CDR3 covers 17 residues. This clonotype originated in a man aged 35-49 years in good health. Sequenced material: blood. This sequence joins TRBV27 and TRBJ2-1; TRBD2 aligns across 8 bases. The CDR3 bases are TGTGCCAGCAGTTTCCATAGCCTGGCGGGGGGTTACAATGAGCAGTTCTTC. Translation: CASSFHSLAGGYNEQFF.